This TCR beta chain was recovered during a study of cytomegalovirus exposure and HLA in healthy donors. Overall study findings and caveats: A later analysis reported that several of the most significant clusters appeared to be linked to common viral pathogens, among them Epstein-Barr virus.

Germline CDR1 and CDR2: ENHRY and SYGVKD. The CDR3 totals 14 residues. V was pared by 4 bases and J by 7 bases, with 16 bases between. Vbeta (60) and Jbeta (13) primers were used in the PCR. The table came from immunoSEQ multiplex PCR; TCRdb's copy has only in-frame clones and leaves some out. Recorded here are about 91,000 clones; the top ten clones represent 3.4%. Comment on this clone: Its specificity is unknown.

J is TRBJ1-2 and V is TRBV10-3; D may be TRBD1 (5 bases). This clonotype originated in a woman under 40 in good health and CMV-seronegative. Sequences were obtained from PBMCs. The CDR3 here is CAISGLGGTGGYTF. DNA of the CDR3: TGTGCCATCAGTGGGCTGGGGGGGACCGGTGGCTACACCTTC.